These 8 T cell receptor beta chains originate from one sample sequenced in a study of shared clonotypes between healthy human individuals. The repertoire was sequenced with immunoSEQ multiplex PCR; TCRdb's copy has only in-frame clones and lacks some. The sample lists about 1 million clones; approximately 72% were seen once. The sequenced material came from memory CD4+ T cells sorted from blood. The sample's subset: CD45RA-negative fraction. These TCRs come from a man aged 18 to 30 in good health.

The genes are TRBV7-9 and TRBJ2-7; a possible D gene is TRBD2 (5 bases). Between the trimmed V and J ends, which lost 3 bases and 4 bases, there was a span of 10 bases. Per germline, CDR1 SEHNR and CDR2 FQNEAQ (reference sequence). The CDR3 is 13 residues long. The CDR3 sequence: CASSFRGRYEQYF. CDR3 DNA: TGTGCCAGCAGCTTTCGCGGGCGGTACGAGCAGTACTTC.

This chain connects TRBV29-1 to TRBJ2-7, with D possibly matching TRBD2 (7 bases). Trimming took 6 bases from V and 1 from J, leaving 10 bases between them. CDR3 length equals 12 residues. Looked up from germline, CDR1 is SQVTM and CDR2 is ANQGSEA. CDR3 in amino acids: CSVRGGSYEQYF. CDR3 in DNA: TGCAGCGTGAGGGGGGGATCCTACGAGCAGTACTTC.

This chain connects TRBV12-5 to TRBJ2-1; no reliable D call. The CDR3 is 15 amino acids. From germline, CDR1 is LGHNT and CDR2 FRNRAP. Trimming took 5 bases from V and 0 from J, leaving 11 bases between them. The CDR3 nucleotides are TGTGCTAGTGGTCTTCTGTCCAGCTCCTACAATGAGCAGTTCTTC. Its protein product is CASGLLSSSYNEQFF. Full variable domain (rest looked up from reference TRBV12-5 and TRBJ2-1): DARVTQTPRHKVTEMGQEVTMRCQPILGHNTVFWYRQTMMQGLELLAYFRNRAPLDDSGMPKDRFSAEMPDATLATLKIQPSEPRDSAVYFCASGLLSSSYNEQFFGPGTRLTVL.

The chain recombines TRBV19 with TRBJ1-2; 7 bases align to TRBD1. CDR1 is LNHDA, CDR2 SQIVND, per germline (reference sequence). This CDR3 spans 13 amino acids. Trimming removed 1 base from V and 8 bases from J; junction bases left unmatched: 4. The CDR3 is CASSIAGTVGYTF. In DNA form, the CDR3 reads TGTGCCAGTAGTATAGCCGGGACAGTAGGCTACACCTTC.

The chain has TRBV7-2 and TRBJ2-7; D gene ambiguous. Germline-derived CDR1 and CDR2 are SGHTA and FQGNSA. CDR3 length: 11 amino acids. Deletions cut 2 bases from V and 7 bases from J, with 6 bases between. CDR3 sequence (DNA): TGTGCCAGCAGCTTAAGAGAGGAGCAGTACTTC. The encoded protein is CASSLREEQYF.

The chain has TRBV5-3 and TRBJ1-3, with D perhaps TRBD1 (6 bases). TRBV5-3 qualifies as an ORF whose function is uncertain. V lost 9 bases, J lost 0 bases, and 25 bases lay in between. The CDR3 length is 18 residues. The CDR3 loop reads CATLRGRGWGISGNTIYF. CDR3 DNA: TGTGCCACCCTAAGGGGCAGGGGCTGGGGCATCTCTGGAAACACCATATATTTT.

This clone was counted a few times. The gene calls are TRBV7-9 and TRBJ1-2; 8 positions agree with TRBD1. Germline CDR1 and CDR2: SEHNR and FQNEAQ (reference sequence). This CDR3 comprises 13 residues. V was clipped by 3 bases and J by 8 bases; unmatched bases: 5. CDR3 residues: CASSFDRGGGYTF. In DNA, the CDR3 is TGTGCCAGCAGCTTTGACAGGGGAGGAGGCTACACCTTC.

The chain recombines TRBV5-6 with TRBJ2-5, with D possibly TRBD1 on 5 matching bases. Trimming shortened V by 3 bases and J by 5 bases, and 14 bases separated the two germline ends. CDR1 and CDR2 from the germline V gene are SGHDT and YYEEEE. The CDR3 has 14 residues. This CDR3 is CASSYLDKGETQYF. The CDR3 DNA reads as TGTGCCAGCAGCTACTTGGACAAGGGGGAGACCCAGTACTTC.